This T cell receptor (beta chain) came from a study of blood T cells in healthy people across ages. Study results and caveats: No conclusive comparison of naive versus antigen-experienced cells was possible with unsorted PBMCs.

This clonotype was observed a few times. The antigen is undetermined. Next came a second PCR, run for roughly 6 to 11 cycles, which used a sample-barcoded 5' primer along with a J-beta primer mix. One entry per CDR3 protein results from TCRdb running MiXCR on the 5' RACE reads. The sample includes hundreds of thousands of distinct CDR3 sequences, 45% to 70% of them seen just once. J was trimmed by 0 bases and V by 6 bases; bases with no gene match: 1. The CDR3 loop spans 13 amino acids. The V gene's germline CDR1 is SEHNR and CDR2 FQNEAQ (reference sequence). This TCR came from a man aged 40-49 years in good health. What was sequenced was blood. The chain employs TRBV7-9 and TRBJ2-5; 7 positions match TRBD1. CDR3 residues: CASRTGNQETQYF. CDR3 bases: TGTGCCAGCAGGACAGGGAACCAAGAGACCCAGTACTTC. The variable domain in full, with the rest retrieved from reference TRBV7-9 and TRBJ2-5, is DTGVSQNPRHKITKRGQNVTFRCDPISEHNRLYWYRQTLGQGPEFLTYFQNEAQLEKSRLLSDRFSAERPKGSFSTLEIQRTEQGDSAMYLCASRTGNQETQYFGPGTRLLVL.